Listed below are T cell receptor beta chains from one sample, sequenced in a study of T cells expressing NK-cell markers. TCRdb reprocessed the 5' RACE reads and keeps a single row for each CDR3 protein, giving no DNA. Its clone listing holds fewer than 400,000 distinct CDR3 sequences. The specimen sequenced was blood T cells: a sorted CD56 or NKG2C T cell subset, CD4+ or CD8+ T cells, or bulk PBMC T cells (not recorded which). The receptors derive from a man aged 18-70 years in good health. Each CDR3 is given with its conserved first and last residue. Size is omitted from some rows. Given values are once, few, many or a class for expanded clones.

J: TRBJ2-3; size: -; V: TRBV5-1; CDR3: CASSLGQGFSYF
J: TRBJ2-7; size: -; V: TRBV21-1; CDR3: CASSRAVERRRTSYEQYF
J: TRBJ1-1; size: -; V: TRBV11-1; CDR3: CASSLAWRTGDNTEAFF
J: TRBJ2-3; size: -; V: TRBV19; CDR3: CASSIVAGIADTQYF
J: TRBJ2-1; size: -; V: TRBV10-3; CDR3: CAISPGQTNNEQFF
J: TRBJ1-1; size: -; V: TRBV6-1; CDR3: CASSVTLGRNTEAFF
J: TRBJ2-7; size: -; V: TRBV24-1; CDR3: CATSEPQSGLASYEQYF
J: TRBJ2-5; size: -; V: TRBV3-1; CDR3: CASRRGLAGEETQYF
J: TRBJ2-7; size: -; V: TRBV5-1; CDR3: CASSLEMGLNEQYF
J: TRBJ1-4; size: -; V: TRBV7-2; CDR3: CASGITATNEKLFFF
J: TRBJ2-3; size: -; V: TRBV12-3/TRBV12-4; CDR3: CASSLITSGITDTQYF
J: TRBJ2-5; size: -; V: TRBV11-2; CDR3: CASSPLPAGGQETQYF
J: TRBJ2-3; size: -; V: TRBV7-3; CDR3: CASSSGLVTDTQYF
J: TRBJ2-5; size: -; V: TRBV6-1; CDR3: CASTRTGGKSVETQYF
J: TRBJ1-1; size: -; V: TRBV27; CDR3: CASSSMTGVNTEAFF
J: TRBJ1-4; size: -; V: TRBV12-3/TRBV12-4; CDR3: CASSFTTGGSKLFF
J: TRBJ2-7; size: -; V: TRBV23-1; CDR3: CASSHSRTAGEQYF
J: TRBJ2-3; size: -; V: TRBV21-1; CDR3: CASSLPLGAGRGTDTQYF
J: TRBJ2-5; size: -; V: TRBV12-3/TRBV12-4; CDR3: CASSPILAGGPQETQYF
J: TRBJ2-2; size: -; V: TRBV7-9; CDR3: CASSLDRLWSGELFF
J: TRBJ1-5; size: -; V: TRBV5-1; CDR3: CASSLVGDRQQPQHF
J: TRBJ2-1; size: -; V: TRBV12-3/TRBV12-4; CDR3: CASSLRSGGDNEQFF
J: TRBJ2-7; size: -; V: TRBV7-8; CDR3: CATSGWQYEQYF
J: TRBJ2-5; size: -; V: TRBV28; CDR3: CASSLIWGDLSEMRSVGETQYF
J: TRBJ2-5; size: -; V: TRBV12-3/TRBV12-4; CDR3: CASSWSPGGERETQYF
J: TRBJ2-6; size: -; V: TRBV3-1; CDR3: CASSWVATLSGANVLTF
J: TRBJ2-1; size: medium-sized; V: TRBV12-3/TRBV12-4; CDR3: CASSLVGGQNEQFF
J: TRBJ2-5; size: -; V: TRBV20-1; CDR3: CSARDLGGAQYF
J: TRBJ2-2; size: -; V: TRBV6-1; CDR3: CASSRGTGGSGELFF
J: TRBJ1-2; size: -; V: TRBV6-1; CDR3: CASSDEGRTNYGYTF
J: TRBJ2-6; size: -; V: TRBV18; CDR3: CASSPTGLFSGANVLTF
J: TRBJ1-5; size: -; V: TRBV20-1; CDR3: CSASPGYGNQPQHF
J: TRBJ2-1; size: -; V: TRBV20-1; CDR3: CSGRTGYNRDKQFF
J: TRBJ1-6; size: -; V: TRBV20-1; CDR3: CSAGGQGLESPLHF
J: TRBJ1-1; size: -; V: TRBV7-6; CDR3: CASSLEGGLYTEAFF